Listed below are T cell receptor beta chains from one sample, sequenced in a study of T cell responses to AZD1222 COVID-19 vaccine. The table came from immunoSEQ multiplex PCR; TCRdb's copy has only in-frame clones and leaves some out. The sample has 130,000 to 150,000 clones, 91% seen once. The material was peripheral blood, obtained on day 0 of AZD1222 vaccination. These receptors all stem from an adult in good health. The CDR3 runs from the conserved cysteine through the conserved F or W. The D gene is left open where the match is weak.

TRBV7-9	TRBJ1-1	.	CASSTGQGRVTEAFF	TGTGCCAGCAGCACCGGGCAGGGGCGGGTCACTGAAGCTTTCTTT
TRBV6-2/TRBV6-3	TRBJ2-2	.	CASSLGPVSNTGELFF	TGTGCCAGCAGTCTCGGACCCGTTTCGAACACCGGGGAGCTGTTTTTT
TRBV9	TRBJ2-2	.	CASSVGANSGELFF	TGTGCCAGCAGCGTAGGGGCTAACTCCGGGGAGCTGTTTTTT
TRBV5-5	TRBJ1-2	.	CASSLGPGGPLGGYTF	TGTGCCAGCAGCTTGGGGCCGGGCGGACCCTTGGGTGGCTACACCTTC
TRBV4-3	TRBJ2-7	.	CASSQGQGSGQYF	TGCGCCAGCAGCCAAGGTCAGGGATCGGGGCAGTACTTC
TRBV11-1	TRBJ1-1	.	CASSSKGALNTEAFF	TGTGCCAGCAGCTCCAAAGGGGCCTTGAACACTGAAGCTTTCTTT
TRBV11-2	TRBJ2-3	.	CASSLVWRTGGTDTQYF	TGTGCCAGCAGCTTAGTGTGGCGGACCGGAGGCACAGATACGCAGTATTTT
TRBV2	TRBJ1-5	TRBD1	CASKGQGNQPQHF	TGTGCCAGCAAAGGACAGGGCAATCAGCCCCAGCATTTT
TRBV6-4	TRBJ2-1	.	CASITLSSVTYNEQFF	TGTGCCAGCATCACACTAAGCAGCGTAACCTACAATGAGCAGTTCTTC
TRBV10-3	TRBJ1-2	.	CAISADPRDYGYTF	TGTGCCATCAGTGCGGACCCTCGGGACTATGGCTACACCTTC
TRBV20-1	TRBJ2-3	TRBD1	CSASEGTGQVTQYF	TGCAGTGCTAGTGAGGGGACAGGGCAAGTTACGCAGTATTTT
TRBV19	TRBJ1-5	TRBD1	CASYDRGRTDQPQHF	TGTGCCAGCTACGACAGGGGGAGGACGGATCAGCCCCAGCATTTT
TRBV7-9	TRBJ2-2	.	CASSLVGNPGTGELFF	TGTGCCAGCAGCTTAGTCGGTAACCCGGGTACCGGGGAGCTGTTTTTT
TRBV6-5	TRBJ1-5	.	CASSYPILYSNQPQHF	TGTGCCAGCAGTTATCCCATTCTTTATAGCAATCAGCCCCAGCATTTT
TRBV20-1	TRBJ1-1	.	CSASPGNTEAFF	TGCAGTGCTAGTCCAGGGAACACTGAAGCTTTCTTT
TRBV11-3	TRBJ2-5	.	CASSLDPGTQYF	TGTGCCAGCAGCTTAGATCCGGGGACCCAGTACTTC
TRBV6-2/TRBV6-3	TRBJ1-1	.	CASSYSGYLTTEAFF	TGTGCCAGCAGTTACTCAGGGTATTTGACCACTGAAGCTTTCTTT
TRBV18	TRBJ2-1	TRBD2	CASSPGTSGTNEQFF	TGTGCCAGCTCCCCCGGGACTAGCGGGACCAATGAGCAGTTCTTC
TRBV10-3	TRBJ2-7	.	CAISDSYEQYF	TGTGCCATCAGTGATTCCTACGAGCAGTACTTC
TRBV2	TRBJ1-5	.	CASRSGLYSNQPQHF	TGTGCCAGCCGATCAGGGTTGTATAGCAATCAGCCCCAGCATTTT
TRBV11-2	TRBJ1-1	.	CASSLVVSNTEAFF	TGTGCCAGCAGCTTAGTCGTCAGTAACACTGAAGCTTTCTTT
TRBV30	TRBJ1-6	.	CAWSSGSASPLHF	TGTGCCTGGAGTAGTGGGAGTGCTTCACCCCTCCACTTT
TRBV28	TRBJ1-2	.	CASNKQGPDYGYTF	TGTGCCAGCAACAAACAGGGCCCCGATTATGGCTACACCTTC
TRBV27	TRBJ1-1	.	CASSVRDGVNTEAFF	TGTGCCAGCAGTGTAAGGGACGGTGTGAACACTGAAGCTTTCTTT